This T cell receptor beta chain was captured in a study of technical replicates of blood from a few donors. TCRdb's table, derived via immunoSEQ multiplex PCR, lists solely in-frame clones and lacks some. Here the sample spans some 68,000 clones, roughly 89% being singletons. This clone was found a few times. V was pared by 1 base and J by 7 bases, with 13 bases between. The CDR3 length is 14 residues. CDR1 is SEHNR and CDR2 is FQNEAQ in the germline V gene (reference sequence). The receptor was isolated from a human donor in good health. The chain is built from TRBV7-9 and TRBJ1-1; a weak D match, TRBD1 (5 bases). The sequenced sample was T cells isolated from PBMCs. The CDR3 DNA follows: TGTGCCAGCAGCTTAGATGGGGCCTATGGTGAAGCTTTCTTT. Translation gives CASSLDGAYGEAFF.